The present T cell receptor (beta chain) was sequenced within a study of T-cell memory formation after mild COVID-19. Turning to the study itself: In these data, TCR clusters were largely donor specific. General study points: Pre-infection memory contained some responding clones, which suggested that cross-reactive memory had joined. Mainly CM and EM harbored the contracting CD4+ clones; mainly EMRA harbored the CD8+ ones.

TCRdb called the 5' RACE reads again in MiXCR, with one record for every CDR3 protein. The top ten hold approximately 40% of the sample, which has under 150,000 distinct CDR3 sequences, 20% to 25% seen once. This clonotype was picked up a small number of times. The antigen is not known. V lost 0 bases and J 4 bases, leaving 9 bases between the germline ends. The CDR3 runs to 14 residues. The V gene's germline CDR1 is SGDLS and CDR2 YYNGEE. The TCR comes from a man in his late teens or twenties who had mild COVID-19 (a few samples of this study predate the infection). Cell type and time point are not known. The sequenced material came from PBMCs or a T cell subset sorted from them (not recorded which). The genes are TRBV9 and TRBJ2-3; D tentatively reads TRBD1 or TRBD2 (5 bases each). The CDR3 bases are TGTGCCAGCAGCGTAGACCTGGGGGCAGATACGCAGTATTTT. Its protein product is CASSVDLGADTQYF. Full variable domain (outside the CDR3, taken from reference TRBV9 and TRBJ2-3): DSGVTQTPKHLITATGQRVTLRCSPRSGDLSVYWYQQSLDQGLQFLIQYYNGEERAKGNILERFSAQQFPDLHSELNLSSLELGDSALYFCASSVDLGADTQYFGPGTRLTVL.